This passage covers 13 T cell receptor beta chains from one sample sequenced in a study of tumor-infiltrating lymphocytes in primary liver carcinoma. From 500 ng total RNA, TCR beta cDNA was generated with a primer in the constant region. Three rounds of nested multiplex PCR with slightly modified ARM-PCR produced TCR beta libraries. TRBV1-TRBV30 forward and Cbeta reverse primers drove the first two roughly 10-cycle rounds. TCRdb fed the multiplex PCR reads into MiXCR, producing one record per CDR3 protein. The sample records approximately 300,000 distinct CDR3 sequences, 65% being singletons. Researchers drew blood RNA from unsorted whole blood and extracted germline DNA as well. Sequencing was performed on peripheral blood. These receptors were obtained from a middle-aged man with primary liver carcinoma and hepatitis B virus infection.

On this clonotype: The CDR3 does not close with the conserved phenylalanine or tryptophan, likely indicating a read error. The genes are TRBV6-1 and TRBJ1-1, with D unresolved. The ends were cut back, 6 bases at V and 1 base at J, with 9 bases in the middle. CDR1 is MNHNS, CDR2 SASEGT, per germline. CDR3 length: 13 amino acids. This chain's CDR3 is CASSGPGNTEAFL. The CDR3 DNA is TGTGCCAGCAGCGGACCGGGGAACACTGAAGCTTTCCTT.

The gene calls are TRBV24-1 and TRBJ2-5, with D possibly matching TRBD2 (6 bases). The CDR3 totals 15 residues. Trimming removed 1 base at V and 5 bases at J, with 13 bases between. CDR1 and CDR2 from the germline V gene are KGHDR and SFDVKD. The CDR3 DNA reads as TGTGCCACCAGTGATTTTACGGGAGAGTCCGAGACCCAGTACTTC. It encodes CATSDFTGESETQYF.

Of note for this clonotype: One junction end disagrees with the germline gene, perhaps due to a read error. V is TRBV5-4 and J is TRBJ2-3; D is possibly TRBD1 (6 bases). The CDR3 spans 11 residues. The germline gives CDR1 SGHNT, CDR2 YYREEE (reference sequence). The CDR3 DNA reads TGTGCCAGCAGCCGGACAGATACGCGGTATTTT. This codes for CASSRTDTRYF. Together with reference TRBV5-4 and TRBJ2-3, the CDR3 gives the full variable domain: ETGVTQSPTHLIKTRGQQVTLRCSSQSGHNTVSWYQQALGQGPQFIFQYYREEENGRGNFPPRFSGLQFPNYSSELNVNALELDDSALYLCASSRTDTRYFGPGTRLTVL.

This clonotype was recorded once. Given the absence of the conserved phenylalanine or tryptophan at the CDR3 end, a read error is likely. The chain links TRBV19 to TRBJ2-7; TRBD2 matches at 14 bases. This CDR3 is built from 15 residues. Germline V gene lookup returns CDR1 LNHDA and CDR2 SQIVND (reference sequence). CDR3: CDSSWGTSGSYEQYS. Written as DNA, the CDR3 is TGTGACAGTAGTTGGGGGACTAGCGGGAGTTACGAGCAGTACTCC.

A remark on this clonotype: Mismatch with germline at one junction end may stem from a read error. The chain links TRBV28 to TRBJ2-1, with 7 bases matching TRBD1. The CDR3 consists of 14 residues. Germline assignment: CDR1 MDHEN and CDR2 SYDVKM. The chain's CDR3 is CASNPGGSYKEQFF. CDR3 nucleotides: TGTGCCAGCAACCCAGGGGGTTCCTACAAAGAGCAGTTCTTC.

This clonotype has just one count. The J gene is TRBJ1-5, the V gene TRBV7-9; the match to TRBD1 covers 7 bases. Trimming at V came to 9 bases and at J to 7 bases, leaving 9 bases not matched to a gene. Germline V CDR1 and CDR2: SEHNR, FQNEAQ (reference sequence). The CDR3 spans 13 residues. CDR3 protein: CARETGSGQPQHF. DNA for the CDR3: TGTGCCAGAGAGACAGGGTCGGGACAGCCCCAGCATTTT.

Comments on this clonotype: Just one base apart from a much larger clone, this may be a read error. The CDR3 nucleotides read TGTGTCAGCAGTTACGAGACAGGGGGGCACCAGCCCCAGCATTTT. Encoded protein: CVSSYETGGHQPQHF. The J gene is TRBJ1-5, the V gene TRBV6-2 or TRBV6-3; the match to TRBD1 covers 9 bases. The germline V gene has CDR1 MNHEY and CDR2 SVGEGT. This CDR3 comprises 15 residues.

On this clonotype itself: Since a much larger clone is just one base distant, this may be a read error. This chain joins TRBV6-5 and TRBJ1-5, with TRBD1 identical over 8 bases. CDR1 and CDR2 from the germline V gene are MNHEY and SVGAGI. The length of the CDR3 is 14 residues. CDR3 protein: CASSRDRSNHPQHF. DNA for the CDR3: TGTGCCAGCAGTCGGGACAGGAGCAATCATCCCCAGCATTTT.

Turning to this clonotype: One junction end disagrees with the germline gene, perhaps due to a read error. The rearrangement uses TRBV11-2 and TRBJ2-6; the D is unclear. Germline V gene lookup returns CDR1 SGHAT and CDR2 FQNNGV. This CDR3 spans 15 amino acids. Here the CDR3 reads CASSPGLLEANVLTF. The DNA for the CDR3 is TGTGCCAGCAGCCCAGGTTTGCTCGAGGCCAACGTCCTAACTTTC.

A few counts support this clonotype. The chain uses TRBV10-3 and TRBJ2-3, with D possibly matching TRBD2 (5 bases). CDR1 is ENHRY and CDR2 is SYGVKD in the germline V gene. The CDR3 runs to 16 residues. V was clipped by 4 bases and J by 0 bases, with 14 bases between them. CDR3: CAISGQAAPSTDTQYF. The CDR3 DNA sequence: TGTGCCATCAGTGGGCAAGCGGCACCTAGCACAGATACGCAGTATTTT.

The count of this clonotype is one. The junction and the germline gene differ at one end; a read error may be behind it. V is TRBV29-1 and J is TRBJ2-7, with D unresolved. The CDR3 runs to 12 residues. Germline V lookup: CDR1 SQVTM, CDR2 ANQGSEA. The CDR3 region is CSVESADYEQCF. As DNA, the CDR3 is TGCAGCGTTGAGTCCGCAGATTACGAGCAGTGCTTC.

On this clonotype itself: A junction boundary mismatches the germline segment, possibly from a read error. The genes are TRBV4-2 and TRBJ2-3, with D unresolved. CDR3 length: 15 amino acids. CDR1 and CDR2 from the germline V gene are LGHNA and YNFKEQ. The CDR3 region is CASSPKVVLADMQYF. CDR3 coding DNA: TGTGCCAGCAGCCCTAAGGTGGTACTCGCAGATATGCAGTATTTT.

V is TRBV7-9 and J is TRBJ2-1; the D gene is possibly TRBD2 (6 bases). The CDR3 extends over 15 amino acids. Germline loops: CDR1 SEHNR, CDR2 FQNEAQ (reference sequence). V was pared by 7 bases and J by 5 bases, with 18 bases between. This chain's CDR3 is CASTQFGGGDNEQFF. The CDR3, as DNA: TGTGCCAGCACCCAATTTGGGGGAGGCGACAATGAGCAGTTCTTC.